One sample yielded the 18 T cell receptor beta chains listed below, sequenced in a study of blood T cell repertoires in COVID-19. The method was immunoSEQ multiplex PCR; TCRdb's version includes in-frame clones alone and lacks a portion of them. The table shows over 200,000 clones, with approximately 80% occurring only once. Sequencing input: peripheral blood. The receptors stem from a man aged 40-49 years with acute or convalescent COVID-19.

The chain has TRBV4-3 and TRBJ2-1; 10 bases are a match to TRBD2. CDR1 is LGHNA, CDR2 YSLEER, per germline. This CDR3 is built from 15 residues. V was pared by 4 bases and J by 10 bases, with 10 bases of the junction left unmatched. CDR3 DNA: TGCGCCAGCAGCCCCGGGCTAGCGGGAGTACGAGAGCAGTTCTTC. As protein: CASSPGLAGVREQFF.

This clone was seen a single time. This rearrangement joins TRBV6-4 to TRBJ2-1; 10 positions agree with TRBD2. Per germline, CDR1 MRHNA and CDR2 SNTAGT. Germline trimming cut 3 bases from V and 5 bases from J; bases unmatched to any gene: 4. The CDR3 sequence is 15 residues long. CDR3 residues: CASSDRLAGDNEQFF. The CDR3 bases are TGTGCCAGCAGTGATAGGCTAGCGGGGGACAATGAGCAGTTCTTC.

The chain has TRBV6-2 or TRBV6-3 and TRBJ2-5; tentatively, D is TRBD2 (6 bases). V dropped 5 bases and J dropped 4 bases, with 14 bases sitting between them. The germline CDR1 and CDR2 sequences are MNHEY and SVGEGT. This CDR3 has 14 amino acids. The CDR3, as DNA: TGTGCCAGCAGTATCACTAGCACTCGAGAGACCCAGTACTTC. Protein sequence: CASSITSTRETQYF.

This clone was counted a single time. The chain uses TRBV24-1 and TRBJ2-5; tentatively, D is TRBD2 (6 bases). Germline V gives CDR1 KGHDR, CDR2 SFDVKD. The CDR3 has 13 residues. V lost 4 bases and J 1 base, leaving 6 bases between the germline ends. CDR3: CATSEEGQETQYF. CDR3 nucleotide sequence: TGTGCCACCAGTGAGGAGGGCCAAGAGACCCAGTACTTC.

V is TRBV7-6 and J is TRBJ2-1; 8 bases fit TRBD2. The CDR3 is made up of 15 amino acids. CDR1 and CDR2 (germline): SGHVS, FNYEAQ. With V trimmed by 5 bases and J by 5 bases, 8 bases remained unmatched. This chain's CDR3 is CASSEGTSPHNEQFF. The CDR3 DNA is TGTGCCAGCAGCGAGGGGACTAGTCCCCACAATGAGCAGTTCTTC.

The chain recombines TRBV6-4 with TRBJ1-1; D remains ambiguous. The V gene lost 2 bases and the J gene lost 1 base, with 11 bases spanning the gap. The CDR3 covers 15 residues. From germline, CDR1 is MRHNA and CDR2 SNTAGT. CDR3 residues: CASSDPRETNTEAFF. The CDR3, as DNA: TGTGCCAGCAGTGACCCACGGGAAACGAACACTGAAGCTTTCTTT.

CDR3 sequence: CASSLTVSYGYTF. The CDR3 DNA reads TGTGCCAGCAGCTTGACAGTTTCTTATGGCTACACCTTC. The chain combines TRBV7-2 with TRBJ1-2, with a possible D match to TRBD1 (5 bases). The germline CDR1 and CDR2 sequences are SGHTA and FQGNSA. The CDR3 is made up of 13 amino acids. Trimming cost V 3 bases and J 5 bases, with 10 bases left between them.

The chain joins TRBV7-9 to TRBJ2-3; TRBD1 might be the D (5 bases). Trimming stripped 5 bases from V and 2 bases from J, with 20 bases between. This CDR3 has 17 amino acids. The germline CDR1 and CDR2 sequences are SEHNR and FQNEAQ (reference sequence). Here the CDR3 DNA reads TGTGCCAGCAGCAGGCAAGGGGTAAACCCTTCCACAGATACGCAGTATTTT. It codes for CASSRQGVNPSTDTQYF.

The CDR3 coding sequence is TGTGCCAGCAGCGCCCAGACAGGGGCCGAGCAGTACTTC. Translated, it gives CASSAQTGAEQYF. The V call is TRBV5-6, the J call TRBJ2-7; 8 nucleotides align to TRBD1. V lost 4 bases and J lost 6; bases outside the gene matches: 6. The CDR3 spans 13 residues. Germline V CDR1 and CDR2: SGHDT, YYEEEE.

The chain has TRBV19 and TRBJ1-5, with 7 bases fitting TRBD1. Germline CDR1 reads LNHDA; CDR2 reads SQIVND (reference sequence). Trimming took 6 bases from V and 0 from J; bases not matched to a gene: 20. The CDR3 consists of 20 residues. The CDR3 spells CASRKFRDSSLRYSNQPQHF. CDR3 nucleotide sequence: TGTGCCAGTAGGAAGTTTAGGGACAGCAGCCTGCGATATAGCAATCAGCCCCAGCATTTT.

The CDR3 coding sequence is TGTGCCAGCAGTGAGGCAGAAACACCCCTCCACTTT. Translated: CASSEAETPLHF. This chain uses TRBV6-1 with TRBJ1-6, with D unresolved. The CDR3 length is 12 residues. In germline, CDR1 is MNHNS, CDR2 SASEGT. Between the trimmed V and J ends, which lost 3 bases and 11 bases, there was a span of 8 bases.

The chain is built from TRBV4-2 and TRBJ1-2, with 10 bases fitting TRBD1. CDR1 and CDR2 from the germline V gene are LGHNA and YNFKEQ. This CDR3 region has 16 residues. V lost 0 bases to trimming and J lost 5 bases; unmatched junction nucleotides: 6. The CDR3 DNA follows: TGTGCCAGCAGCCAAGAAACGACAGGGGGCGCATATGGCTACACCTTC. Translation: CASSQETTGGAYGYTF.

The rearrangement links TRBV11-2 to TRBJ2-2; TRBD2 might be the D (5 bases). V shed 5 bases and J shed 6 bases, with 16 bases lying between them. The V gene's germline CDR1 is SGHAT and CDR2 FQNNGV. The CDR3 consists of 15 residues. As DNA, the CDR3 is TGTGCCAGCAGCGCACTTCGCGGAGGATCCGGGGAGCTGTTTTTT. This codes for CASSALRGGSGELFF. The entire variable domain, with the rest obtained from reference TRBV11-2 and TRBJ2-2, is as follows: EAGVAQSPRYKIIEKRQSVAFWCNPISGHATLYWYQQILGQGPKLLIQFQNNGVVDDSQLPKDRFSAERLKGVDSTLKIQPAKLEDSAVYLCASSALRGGSGELFFGEGSRLTVL.

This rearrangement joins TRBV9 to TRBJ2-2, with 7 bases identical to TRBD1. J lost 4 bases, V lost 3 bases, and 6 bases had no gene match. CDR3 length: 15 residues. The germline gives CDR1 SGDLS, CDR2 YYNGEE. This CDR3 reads CASSGQGSGTGELFF. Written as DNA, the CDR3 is TGTGCCAGCAGCGGACAGGGTTCTGGCACCGGGGAGCTGTTTTTT.

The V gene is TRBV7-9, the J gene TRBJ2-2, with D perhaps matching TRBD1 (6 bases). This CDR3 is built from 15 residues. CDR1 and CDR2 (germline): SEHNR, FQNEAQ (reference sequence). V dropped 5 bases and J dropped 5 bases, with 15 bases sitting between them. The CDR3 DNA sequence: TGTGCCAGCAGCCCCTCAGGGGTTGGAACCGGGGAGCTGTTTTTT. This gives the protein CASSPSGVGTGELFF.

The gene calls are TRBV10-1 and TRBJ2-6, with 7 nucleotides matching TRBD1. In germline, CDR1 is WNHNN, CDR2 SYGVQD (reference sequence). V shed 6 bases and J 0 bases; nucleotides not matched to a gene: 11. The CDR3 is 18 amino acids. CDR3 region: CASRQGYPPFSGANVLTF. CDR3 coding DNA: TGCGCCAGCAGACAGGGGTACCCTCCCTTCTCTGGGGCCAACGTCCTGACTTTC.

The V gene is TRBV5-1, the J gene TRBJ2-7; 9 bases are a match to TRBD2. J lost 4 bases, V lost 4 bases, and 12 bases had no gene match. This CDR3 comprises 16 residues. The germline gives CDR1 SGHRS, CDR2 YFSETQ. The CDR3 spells CASSAFFGAGGYEQYF. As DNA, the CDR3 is TGCGCCAGCAGCGCCTTCTTTGGAGCGGGAGGTTACGAGCAGTACTTC.

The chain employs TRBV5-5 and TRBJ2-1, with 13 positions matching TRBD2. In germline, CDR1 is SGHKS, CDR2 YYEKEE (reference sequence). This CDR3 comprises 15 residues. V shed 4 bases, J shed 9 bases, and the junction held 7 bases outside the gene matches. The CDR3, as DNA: TGTGCCAGCAGCCTACTAGCGGGAGGGCCTTTTGAGCAGTTCTTC. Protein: CASSLLAGGPFEQFF.